The clone carrying this T cell receptor beta chain was found many times. Antigen specificity is unknown. The record originates from a study of identical twins. The study, taken as a whole, reports: Fewer insertions characterized abundant cord blood beta clonotypes, whereas memory repertoires showed none. Low generation probability was overrepresented in out-of-frame alpha sequences shared by twins.

CDR3 length: 15 residues. After removal of 6 bases from V and 7 bases from J, the junction contained 8 bases not matched to a gene. TCRdb itself ran the 5' RACE reads through MiXCR, one entry per CDR3 protein. The top ten clones hold around 1.9% of a sample with around 670,000 distinct CDR3 sequences, roughly 6.2% of them seen once. Sequenced sample: naive T cells sorted from blood. The rearrangement uses TRBV12-3 or TRBV12-4 and TRBJ2-1; 11 bases are shared with TRBD2. The clonotype comes from a young man in good health. The CDR3 DNA reads TGTGCCAGCAGACTAGCGGGAGCACCCCAAAATGAGCAGTTCTTC. This codes for CASRLAGAPQNEQFF.